This TCR beta chain was observed in a study of T-cell memory formation after mild COVID-19. TCRdb itself ran the 5' RACE reads through MiXCR, one entry per CDR3 protein. The repertoire holds about 430,000 distinct CDR3 sequences, about a sixth seen once, with roughly 21% in the top ten. This clonotype was counted only a few times. Antigen specificity is unknown. Study results and limitations: Among CD4+ contracting clones, most were CM and EM, and CD8+ ones EMRA.

Per the germline V gene, CDR1 is SNHLY and CDR2 is FYNNEI. The length of the CDR3 is 13 residues. Trimming shortened V by 6 bases and J by 4 bases, and 12 bases separated the two germline ends. Material: PBMCs or a T cell subset sorted from them (not recorded which). The chain uses TRBV2 and TRBJ1-1, with D possibly matching TRBD1 (6 bases). The receptor comes from a man younger than 30 who had mild COVID-19 (a few samples of this study predate the infection). Cell type and time point are not known. DNA of the CDR3: TGTGCCAGCAGGCAACAGGGCGGCACTGAAGCTTTCTTT. This gives the protein CASRQQGGTEAFF.